This paragraph covers one T cell receptor beta chain sequence. Antigen: not known. Noted time point: persistent/refractory GD, antithyroid drugs over 5 years with positive TRAb. PBMCs were the source of the RNA used for TCR sequencing. The data were taken from a study of regulatory T cells in long-lasting Graves disease. Study-level information: Persistent cases were those of Graves' disease that involved over 5 years of antithyroid drugs with positive TSH receptor antibodies. Study-wide results and limits: Relative to new patients (966), persistent patients exhibited greater sharing of public clonotypes (about 2,700). Sample size was small, which may have lowered accuracy.

The germline gives CDR1 DFQATT, CDR2 SNEGSKA (reference sequence). V was pared by 0 bases and J by 8 bases, with 9 bases of the junction left unmatched. CDR3 length: 15 amino acids. Construction of TCR beta libraries relied on iRepertoire HTBI primers and on Arm-PCR targeting CDR3 regions. TCRdb processed the multiplex PCR reads anew with MiXCR; each CDR3 protein has one entry. The sample holds 400,000 to 500,000 distinct CDR3 sequences, around a fifth seen once. This TCR was sampled from a female donor with Graves disease. This specimen consisted of peripheral blood mononuclear cells (PBMCs), obtained when the disease was refractory, from a patient treated with antithyroid drugs. The V and J genes are TRBV20-1 and TRBJ2-4; 8 bases are shared with TRBD2. The CDR3 region has the DNA TGCAGTGCTAGAGACGGACTAGCTCGTAGTCACATTCAGTACTTC. The encoded protein is CSARDGLARSHIQYF.